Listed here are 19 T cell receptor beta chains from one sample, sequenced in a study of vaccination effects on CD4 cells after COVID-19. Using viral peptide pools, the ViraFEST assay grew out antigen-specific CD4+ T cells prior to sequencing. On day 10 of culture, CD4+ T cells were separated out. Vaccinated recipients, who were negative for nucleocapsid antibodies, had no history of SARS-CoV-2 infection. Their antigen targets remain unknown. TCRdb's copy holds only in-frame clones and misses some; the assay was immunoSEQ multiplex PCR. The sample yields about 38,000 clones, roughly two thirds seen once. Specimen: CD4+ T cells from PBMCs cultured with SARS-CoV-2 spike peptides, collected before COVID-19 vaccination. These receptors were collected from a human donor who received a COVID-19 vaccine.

Written as DNA, the CDR3 is TGTGCCAGCTTTACAGCGAACACCGGGGAGCTGTTTTTT. Residues: CASFTANTGELFF. V is TRBV28 and J is TRBJ2-2, with D uncertain. V lost 8 bases and J 0 bases, leaving 7 bases between the germline ends. The CDR3 is made up of 13 amino acids. Germline assignment: CDR1 MDHEN and CDR2 SYDVKM.

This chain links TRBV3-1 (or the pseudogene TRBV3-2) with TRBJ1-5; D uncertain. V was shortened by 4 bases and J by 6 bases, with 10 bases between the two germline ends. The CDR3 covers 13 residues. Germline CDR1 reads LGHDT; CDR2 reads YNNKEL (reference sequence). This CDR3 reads CASSRAIFQPQHF. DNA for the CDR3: TGTGCCAGCAGCCGCGCTATATTTCAGCCCCAGCATTTT.

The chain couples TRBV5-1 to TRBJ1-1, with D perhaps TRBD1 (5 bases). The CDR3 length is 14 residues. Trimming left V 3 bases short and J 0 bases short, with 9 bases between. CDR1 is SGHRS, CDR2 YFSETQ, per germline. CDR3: CASSSGRLNTEAFF. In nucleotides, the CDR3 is TGCGCCAGCAGCTCGGGACGGCTGAACACTGAAGCTTTCTTT.

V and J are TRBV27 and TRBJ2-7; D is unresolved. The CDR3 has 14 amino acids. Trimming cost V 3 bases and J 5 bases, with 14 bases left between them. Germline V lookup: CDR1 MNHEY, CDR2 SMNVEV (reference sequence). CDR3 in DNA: TGTGCCAGCAGTTTCGACCCAGTGAGGAACGAGCAGTACTTC. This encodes CASSFDPVRNEQYF.

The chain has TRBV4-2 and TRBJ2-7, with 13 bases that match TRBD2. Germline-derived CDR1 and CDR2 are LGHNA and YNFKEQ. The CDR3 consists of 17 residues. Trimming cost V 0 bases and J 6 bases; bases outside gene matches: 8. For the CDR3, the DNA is TGTGCCAGCAGCCAAGAGGGCCCCGGGACTAGCGGGACCGAGCAGTACTTC. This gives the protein CASSQEGPGTSGTEQYF.

CDR3 loop: CASSLGSLSYEQYF. The CDR3 DNA reads TGTGCCAGCAGCTTGGGCTCCCTCTCCTACGAGCAGTACTTC. The rearrangement uses TRBV5-6 and TRBJ2-7; D gene ambiguous. This CDR3 comprises 14 residues. Trimming pared 0 bases from V and 0 bases from J, leaving 7 bases between. CDR1 SGHDT and CDR2 YYEEEE come from the germline V gene.

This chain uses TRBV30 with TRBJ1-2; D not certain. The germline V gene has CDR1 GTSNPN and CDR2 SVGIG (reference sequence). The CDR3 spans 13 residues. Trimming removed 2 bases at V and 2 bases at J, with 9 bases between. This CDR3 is CAWSRYGNYGYTF. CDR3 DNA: TGTGCCTGGAGTCGGTACGGGAACTATGGCTACACCTTC.

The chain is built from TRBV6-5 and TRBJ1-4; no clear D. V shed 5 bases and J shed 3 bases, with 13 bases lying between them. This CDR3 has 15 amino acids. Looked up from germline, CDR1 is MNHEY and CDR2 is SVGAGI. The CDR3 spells CASSPSGVSNEKLFF. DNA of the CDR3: TGTGCCAGCAGTCCCTCAGGAGTCTCTAATGAAAAACTGTTTTTT.

The chain's CDR3 is CAHTHAGGNTDTQYF. CDR3 DNA sequence: TGTGCCCATACCCACGCGGGAGGAAACACAGATACGCAGTATTTT. This sequence joins TRBV28 and TRBJ2-3; 8 bases line up with TRBD2. J gave up 2 bases and V 11 bases, and 12 bases lay outside the gene matches. CDR3 size: 15 residues. Germline-derived CDR1 and CDR2 are MDHEN and SYDVKM.

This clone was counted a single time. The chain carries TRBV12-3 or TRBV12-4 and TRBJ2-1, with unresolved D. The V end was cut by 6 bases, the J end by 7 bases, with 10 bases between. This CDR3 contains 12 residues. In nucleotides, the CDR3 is TGTGCCAGCAGCCGGGCCCTAAATGAGCAGTTCTTC. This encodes CASSRALNEQFF.

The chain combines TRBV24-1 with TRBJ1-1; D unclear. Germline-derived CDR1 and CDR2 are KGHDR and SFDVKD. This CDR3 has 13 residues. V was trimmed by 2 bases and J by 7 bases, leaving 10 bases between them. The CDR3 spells CATSDWKQSEAFF. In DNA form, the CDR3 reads TGTGCCACCAGTGATTGGAAGCAGAGTGAAGCTTTCTTT.

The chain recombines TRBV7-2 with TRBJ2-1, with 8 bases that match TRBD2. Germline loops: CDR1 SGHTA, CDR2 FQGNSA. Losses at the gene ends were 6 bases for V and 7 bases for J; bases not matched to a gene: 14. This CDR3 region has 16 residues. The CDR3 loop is CASRGLLGTRFNEQFF. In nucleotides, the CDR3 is TGTGCCAGCAGAGGACTTCTGGGGACTAGGTTTAATGAGCAGTTCTTC.

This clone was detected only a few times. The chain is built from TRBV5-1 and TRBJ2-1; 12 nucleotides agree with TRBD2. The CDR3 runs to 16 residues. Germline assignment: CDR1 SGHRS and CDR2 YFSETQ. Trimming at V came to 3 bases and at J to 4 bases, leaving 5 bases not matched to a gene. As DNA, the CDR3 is TGCGCCAGCAGCTCACGGACTAGCGGGAAGTACAATGAGCAGTTCTTC. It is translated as CASSSRTSGKYNEQFF. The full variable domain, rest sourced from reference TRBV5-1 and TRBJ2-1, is KAGVTQTPRYLIKTRGQQVTLSCSPISGHRSVSWYQQTPGQGLQFLFEYFSETQRNKGNFPGRFSGRQFSNSRSEMNVSTLELGDSALYLCASSSRTSGKYNEQFFGPGTRLTVL.

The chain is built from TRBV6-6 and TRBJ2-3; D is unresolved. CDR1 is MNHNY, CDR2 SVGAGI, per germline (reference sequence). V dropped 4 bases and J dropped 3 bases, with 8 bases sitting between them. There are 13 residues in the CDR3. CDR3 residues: CASSFSGTDTQYF. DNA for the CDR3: TGTGCCAGCAGTTTCTCTGGGACAGATACGCAGTATTTT.

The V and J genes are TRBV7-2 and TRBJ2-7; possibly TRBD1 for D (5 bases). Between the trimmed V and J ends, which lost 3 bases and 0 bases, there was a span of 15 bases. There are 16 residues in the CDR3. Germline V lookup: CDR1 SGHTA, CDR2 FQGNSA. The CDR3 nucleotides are TGTGCCAGCAGCTTCCTACAGGTGATGGTCTCCTACGAGCAGTACTTC. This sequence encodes CASSFLQVMVSYEQYF.

The DNA for the CDR3 is TGTGCCAGCAGCCTCGGGACACCTAGGGGCGGGGAGCTGTTTTTT. Amino acid sequence: CASSLGTPRGGELFF. This rearrangement joins TRBV7-9 to TRBJ2-2; TRBD1 is a possible D gene (6 bases). The V and J ends lost 5 bases and 7 bases respectively, with 17 bases between them. The CDR3 totals 15 residues. Germline CDR1 and CDR2: SEHNR and FQNEAQ (reference sequence).

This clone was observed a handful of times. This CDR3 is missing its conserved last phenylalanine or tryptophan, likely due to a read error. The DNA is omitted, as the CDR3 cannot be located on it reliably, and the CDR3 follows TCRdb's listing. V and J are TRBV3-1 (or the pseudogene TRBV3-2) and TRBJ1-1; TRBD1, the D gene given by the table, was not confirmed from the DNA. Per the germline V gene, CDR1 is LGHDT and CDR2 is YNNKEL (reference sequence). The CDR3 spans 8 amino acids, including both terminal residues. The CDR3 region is CASTESRD.

CDR3 sequence: CSASSPGQGAPGTEAFF. The CDR3 DNA reads TGCAGTGCTAGTTCACCGGGACAGGGGGCCCCGGGCACTGAAGCTTTCTTT. This chain uses TRBV20-1 with TRBJ1-1; 12 nucleotides agree with TRBD1. In germline, CDR1 is DFQATT, CDR2 SNEGSKA (reference sequence). CDR3 length: 17 residues. V lost 3 bases, J lost 4 bases, and 12 bases stayed unmatched.

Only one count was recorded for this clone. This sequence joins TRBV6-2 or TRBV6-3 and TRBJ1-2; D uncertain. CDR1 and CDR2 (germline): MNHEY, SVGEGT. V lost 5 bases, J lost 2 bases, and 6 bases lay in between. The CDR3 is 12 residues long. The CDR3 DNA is TGTGCCAGCAGTCCGGACAACTATGGCTACACCTTC. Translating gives CASSPDNYGYTF.